A single T cell receptor (beta chain) is shown here with its context. As yet, its antigen is unknown. This specimen comes from a study of T cells in localized non-small cell lung cancer. Method: immunoSEQ multiplex PCR; TCRdb's copy keeps in-frame clones and lacks some. The sample shows about 27,000 clones, around 91% of them seen only once. Study-wide points: Clonality peaked in uninvolved adjacent lung rather than tumor. A median of roughly 55 of the top 100 tumor clones appeared in adjacent lung, which was paired and uninvolved.

The input for sequencing was peripheral blood, taken before any cancer treatment. The source of this sequence is a woman aged 35-75 years with stage I lung adenocarcinoma.

The DNA for the CDR3 is TGCAGCGTTGTGGGGGCCTCTCCCTACAATGAGCAGTTCTTC. Its protein product is CSVVGASPYNEQFF. The J gene is TRBJ2-1, the V gene TRBV29-1, with D tentatively TRBD1 (6 bases). The CDR3 has 14 amino acids. Germline V gene lookup returns CDR1 SQVTM and CDR2 ANQGSEA. The ends were cut back, 4 bases at V and 2 bases at J, with 12 bases in the middle.